The rows below give T cell receptor beta chains drawn from one sample of a study of shared clonotypes between healthy human individuals. The repertoire was sequenced with immunoSEQ multiplex PCR; TCRdb's copy has only in-frame clones and lacks some. This sample carries some 1 million clones, about 75% of them seen once, and the ten largest clones take approximately 1.5%. The sequenced material came from memory CD4+ T cells sorted from blood. All receptors derive from a man aged 18 to 30 in good health. CDR3s leave out the opening cysteine and the closing phenylalanine or tryptophan. Each record gives: V gene, clone size, CDR3 protein. The listing skips clone size in some rows; elsewhere it reads once, few, many or a size class.

TRBV19 - ASTESQGLEGGYT
TRBV7-9 - ASSIAGTQTNEKLF
TRBV30 - AWIPSSGANVLT
TRBV27 - ASSLGGSPKGAF
TRBV7-8 - ASSRGRDSGSPLH
TRBV11-2 - ASSLYYGYEQY
TRBV7-9 - ASSFAESNTEAF
TRBV7-2 - ASSFTVTNYGYT
TRBV11-1 once ASSGGQKVLTGELF
TRBV10-3 - AIRAGQGVGDEQF
TRBV6-1 once ASSLEAYSNQPQH
TRBV18 - ASSPPWGSETQY
TRBV7-2 - ASSLGQPDTQY
TRBV6-5 - ASSLGLVESEQY
TRBV20-1 - SARASYEQY
TRBV9 - ASSAGVVSGNTIY
TRBV2 - ASSDFRGGDTQY
TRBV7-6 - ASSLGNAETQY
TRBV10-3 - AISEGVRGTYEQY
TRBV30 - AWNSGSSSGQPQH
TRBV10-2 - ATGQGQETQY
TRBV7-9 few ASSLALAGGPAYNEQF
TRBV6-1 - ASSDWSGGSPYEQY
TRBV28 - ASSPIGGGYT
TRBV7-9 once ASSENRIQNTEAF
TRBV5-6 - ASNPGGRSGANVLT
TRBV9 - ASSPWGGDYNEQF
TRBV6-5 - ASSLGGGNTEAF
TRBV9 - ASSVAGAGGRETQY
TRBV2 - ASSVHRGPETQY
TRBV7-9 - ASSLTTTSGRSEQF
TRBV7-2 - ASSLFEQGNSPLH
TRBV10-3 - AISESGLAGRNEQF
TRBV7-2 - ASSLAGSFSGNTIY
TRBV19 - ASTHGGLSGNTIY